This TCR beta chain is from a study of Graves' ophthalmopathy and Graves' hyperthyroidism (dated by TCRdb to the late 2010s). Study-level background: Peripheral blood was collected at initial diagnosis, prior to any treatment. The study used TCR beta repertoire signatures to distinguish Graves' ophthalmopathy from Graves' hyperthyroidism and to predict progression to ophthalmopathy. In total, under 150 blood samples were TCR-sequenced: 43 ophthalmopathy, some 75 hyperthyroidism and roughly 17 hyperthyroidism-to-ophthalmopathy patients. To explore V-J signatures that distinguish ophthalmopathy from hyperthyroidism, a discovery set of around 100 patients was enrolled, made up of approximately 45 with ophthalmopathy and some 58 with stable hyperthyroidism. An independent validation cohort was composed of fewer than 20 hyperthyroidism patients and approximately 15 patients who later progressed from hyperthyroidism to ophthalmopathy. T-cell repertoires of thyroid tissue and blood were compared in six hyperthyroidism patients. After sampling, hyperthyroidism patients received methimazole starting at 30 mg daily, and ophthalmopathy patients received high-dose intravenous methylprednisolone. The roughly 91 discovery patients were randomly split 7:3 into training and test sets.

The full study reports these points: Most expanded thyroid clonotypes with a frequency above 0.001 also appeared in blood, which suggests that blood repertoires may reflect the immune response in the thyroid. In validation, the model predicted ophthalmopathy progression with about 70% sensitivity and approximately 75% specificity; 12 predicted patients were CT-confirmed with GO in a median of about 7.1 months. Sample size was not predetermined statistically, and investigators were not blinded to group allocation. The 13-signature model separated ophthalmopathy from stable hyperthyroidism with approximately 90% sensitivity and about 81% specificity in cross-validation, and 80%/75% in the test set.

Patients with ophthalmopathy had moderately to severely active disease, with a Clinical Activity Score of 3 or more, a NOSPECS grade of 4 or more, and a disease duration of less than 3 months. Patients were excluded if they had other autoimmune diseases, uncontrolled infections, pregnancy or lactation. Clinical symptoms, serum thyroxine, TRAb, thyroid ultrasound and orbital computed tomography were used for diagnosis. Using Ficoll-Paque density gradient centrifugation, PBMCs were isolated from less than 11 ml of fresh peripheral blood. Total RNA was extracted with Trizol reagent and quality-checked on an Agilent 2100 Bioanalyzer. Concerning this clonotype: Its target antigen remains unknown. The input lacks base qualities; no much larger clone sits a single base away.

For repertoire sequencing, TCR beta CDR3 regions were amplified from RNA transcripts. A first-round RT-PCR used HTBI primers with the Qiagen OneStep RT-PCR kit, followed by a second-round multiplex PCR, size selection and purification. The libraries underwent paired-end sequencing with 100 bp reads on an Illumina HiSeq2000. Under the source paper's analysis protocol: SOAPnuke was used to process the reads, removing any read that contained adapters or uncalled bases, had a mean Phred below 15, or lacked an exact match to the constant primer or identifier. COPE v1.2.5 was used to merge high-quality paired reads. Each unique nucleotide sequence was treated as a clonotype, and MiTCR v1.1 was used to align the clonotypes to the IMGT TRB V, D and J references. The analysis was limited to V-J combinations with a frequency above 0.0001, which together covered 99.2% of the repertoires. For each V-J combination, a TCR clonal expansion and chaos score was defined as the ratio of F50 clonal expansion to chaos observed in the TCRdist matrix. Features were reduced by Welch's t-statistics and random forest to 10 to 15 V-J combinations, which fed a naive Bayes classifier. The Morisita-Horn index was used to measure how similar the thyroid and blood repertoires were. TCRdb reanalyzed the raw reads on its own, using fastp at Q25 for trimming and MiXCR for clone calling, and kept in-frame beta chains. Duplicate CDR3 protein sequences are folded into a single record with the most common DNA and genes. The V and J calls, along with clone size, are taken from TCRdb and not from the paper's own processing. The sample table holds approximately 210,000 distinct CDR3 sequences, of which around 30% were seen once. 9.1% of the sample goes to the ten largest clones.

The origin of this receptor is a man aged 50 to 60 with Graves' ophthalmopathy. Donor details come from another sample of the same person, matched by shared clones. Sequencing was performed on peripheral blood.

The CDR3 sequence is CASSYPSGQVNTEAFF. The sequenced DNA: TGTGCCAGCAGTTACCCCTCGGGACAGGTGAACACTGAAGCTTTCTTT. The chain is encoded by TRBV6-2 or TRBV6-3 joined to TRBJ1-1; 8 middle bases align to TRBD1. Ends trimmed: V by 2 bases, J by 0 bases; bases unmatched to a gene: 5. CDR1 and CDR2, looked up from the germline V gene, are MNHEY and SVGEGT. Including the terminal cysteine and phenylalanine, the CDR3 comprises 16 residues. Kept here is only the CDR3 DNA, which spans 48 bases and is read in frame from base 1.